Sequencing of this T cell receptor (beta chain) was carried out in a study of blood T cell repertoires in COVID-19. Overall study: Sample material is recorded as cDNA or gDNA derived from T cells, B-cell-depleted T cells, or PBMCs.

Original handling: Using reference gene primer amplification, nucleated cell counts were estimated. The table came from immunoSEQ multiplex PCR; TCRdb's copy has only in-frame clones and leaves some out. Clone size and V and J calls were adopted from that table, with D and trimming inferred from the DNA. The table shows tens of thousands of clones, with about 70% occurring only once. CDR1 and CDR2 from the germline V gene are SEHNR and FQNEAQ (reference sequence). The V gene end was trimmed by 0 bases and the J gene end by 6 bases; junction bases not matched to a gene: 8. The CDR3 spans 16 residues. This clone is a singleton in its sample.

Material for sequencing was peripheral blood. The TCR comes from a woman aged 45-60 years with active or convalescent COVID-19. V usage is TRBV7-9 and J usage is TRBJ1-2; TRBD1 matches at 9 bases. This chain's CDR3 is CASSLARDRGIDGYTF. CDR3 sequence (DNA): TGTGCCAGCAGCTTAGCCCGAGACAGGGGGATAGATGGCTACACCTTC. Using reference TRBV7-9 and TRBJ1-2 for the parts outside the CDR3, the full variable domain is DTGVSQNPRHKITKRGQNVTFRCDPISEHNRLYWYRQTLGQGPEFLTYFQNEAQLEKSRLLSDRFSAERPKGSFSTLEIQRTEQGDSAMYLCASSLARDRGIDGYTFGSGTRLTVV.